The subject of this entry is one TCR beta chain. Antigen unknown. This record belongs to a study of vaccination effects on CD4 cells after COVID-19. Notes on the study in general: Marked clonal contraction was seen late after vaccination (in both infection- and vaccine-induced clones).

Using immunoSEQ multiplex PCR, the repertoire was profiled, and TCRdb retains in-frame clones only, with some absent. This table has about 11,000 clones, about 74% appearing once. V lost 4 bases and J 3 bases, leaving 5 bases between the germline ends. Germline CDR1 and CDR2: SGDLS and YYNGEE. There are 12 residues in the CDR3. Before sequencing took place, the ViraFEST assay used viral peptide pools to expand antigen-specific CD4+ T cells. With roughly nine days of culture completed, CD4+ T cells were isolated. PBMC were cultured at around 1.9 million per well with about 10 IU/ml IL-2 and around 10 ug/ml peptides.

The clonotype was recovered from a human donor who received a COVID-19 vaccine. The material was CD4+ T cells from PBMCs cultured with HCoV-229E spike peptides, obtained before COVID-19 vaccination. The V gene is TRBV9, the J gene TRBJ1-3; D gene uncertain. The CDR3 here is CASSLGGNTIYF. In DNA form, the CDR3 reads TGTGCCAGCAGCCTGGGTGGAAACACCATATATTTT.